The sequence of this T cell receptor (beta chain) was determined in a study of T cell repertoires in cytomegalovirus infection. Study context: Peptides in the study included HLA-C-restricted and HLA-B-restricted CMV epitopes. In public TCR beta signatures, there were indications of both CMV infection and matching HLA type. Study findings and constraints: The ex vivo response was dominated by HLA-C-restricted CMV-specific TCR beta clonotypes. CMV carriers with the relevant HLA were identified by cumulative public TCR beta family frequency.

This clonotype appeared a few times. As yet, its antigen is unknown. V was trimmed by 8 bases and J by 4 bases, leaving 19 bases between them. The CDR3 totals 15 residues. TCRdb independently ran MiXCR on the reads; one entry per CDR3 protein. The table shows around 77,000 distinct CDR3 sequences, with approximately 20% occurring only once. Here the sequenced sample was CD8+ T cells from cultured PBMCs, taken from culture after CMV antigen stimulation. This rearrangement joins TRBV12-3 or TRBV12-4 to TRBJ2-3; possible D gene TRBD2, 6 bases. This TCR derives from a human donor in good health (CMV status not recorded). Some clones in this sample may be carry-over from other donors' samples. In DNA, the CDR3 is TGTGCCAGCCGCTTTTCAGGGACTGATTCAGATACGCAGTATTTT. Its protein product is CASRFSGTDSDTQYF.